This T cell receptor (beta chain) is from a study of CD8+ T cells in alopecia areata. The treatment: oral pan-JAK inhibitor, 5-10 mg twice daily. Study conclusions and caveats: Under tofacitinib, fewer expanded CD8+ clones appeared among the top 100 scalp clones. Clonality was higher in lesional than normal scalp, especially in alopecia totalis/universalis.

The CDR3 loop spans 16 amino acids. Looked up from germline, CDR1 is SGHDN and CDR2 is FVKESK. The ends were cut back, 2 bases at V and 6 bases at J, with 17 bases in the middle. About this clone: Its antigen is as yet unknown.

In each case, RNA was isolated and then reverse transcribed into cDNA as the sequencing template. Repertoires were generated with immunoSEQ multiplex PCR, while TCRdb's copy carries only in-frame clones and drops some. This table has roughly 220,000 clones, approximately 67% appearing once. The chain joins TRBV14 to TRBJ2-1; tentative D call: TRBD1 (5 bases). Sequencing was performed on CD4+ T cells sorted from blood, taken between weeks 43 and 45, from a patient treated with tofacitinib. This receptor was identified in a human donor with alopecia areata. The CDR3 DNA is TGTGCCAGCAGCCAACCCAGGGCTAGTTTAGGCAATGAGCAGTTCTTC. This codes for CASSQPRASLGNEQFF. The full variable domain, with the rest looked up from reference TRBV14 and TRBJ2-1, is EAGVTQFPSHSVIEKGQTVTLRCDPISGHDNLYWYRRVMGKEIKFLLHFVKESKQDESGMPNNRFLAERTGGTYSTLKVQPAELEDSGVYFCASSQPRASLGNEQFFGPGTRLTVL.